This T cell receptor beta chain is from a study of T cell responses to AZD1222 COVID-19 vaccine (dated by TCRdb to about 2021). At the level of the whole study: Because spike-specific TCR depth and breadth did not differ between the two schedules, AZD1222 recipients who got a second dose at roughly 4 weeks were pooled with those who got a second dose at roughly 12 weeks. A total of approximately 240 trial participants underwent TCR sequencing, of whom 207 had received two doses of AZD1222 and roughly 26 had received two doses of the MenACWY control vaccine. Trial participants were enrolled by age into subgroups of 18-55, 56-69 and 70-plus years, and 148, 28 and 57 TCR-sequenced participants, respectively, were included in these subgroups.

The investigation overall reported the following: Conclusions about previously exposed vaccinees are limited because only 5 or 6 AZD1222 recipients were SARS-CoV-2 seropositive at baseline. Because no samples from the day 14 peak response were available, repertoires could be characterized only after the peak T cell response. Spike-specific TCR breadth and depth rose significantly after two AZD1222 doses compared with day 0 and with MenACWY recipients. Reportedly, close to half of the unique spike-specific TCRs recognized epitopes lying outside the regions that are mutated in the B.1.351 and B.1.1.7 variants. Participants were mostly white British, with more females than males. The authors suggested clonal diversity may have been underestimated. In the small 56-69-year group, the increase in depth fell short of significance, most likely because of low power. Vaccine-associated CD4 TCRs spanned the whole spike protein, with dominant responses in regions 160-218 and 743-854.

Read against the paper, the sample's time point label means: baseline before first vaccination. The vaccinee samples were drawn from two UK trials, COV001 and COV002, one of which was a single-blind randomized controlled phase 2/3 trial testing AZD1222 (ChAdOx1 nCoV-19) in healthy adults. For TCRbeta chain sequencing, PBMC samples from trial participants were taken at day 0 and at day 28 after the second dose. Trimming at the junction amounts to 2 bases on V and 0 bases on J, and the germline ends lie 6 bases apart. The CDR3 sequence holds 14 residues, the cysteine and phenylalanine included. The sequence is cut down to CDR3 DNA, 42 bases in frame from base 1. Taken from the germline V gene, the CDR1 and CDR2 loops are MNHNS and SASEGT. The CDR3 regions of human TCRbeta chains were analyzed by immunosequencing. The paper's processing steps were these. Repertoire TCRs were checked for matches against a reference library of SARS-CoV-2-specific TCRs that had been generated using the MIRA antigen-specificity platform. Breadth was defined as the fraction of unique TCRs that were SARS-CoV-2-associated. Depth was defined as the fraction of total T cells that were SARS-CoV-2-associated. Using the MIRA data, every spike-specific TCR was mapped to the spike region that the TCR reacted to and assigned to either a CD4 or a CD8 class. Log10-transformed breadth and depth values were compared by one-way ANOVA with Sidak's multiple comparisons tests. Held by TCRdb, this immuneACCESS table contains in-frame sequences only and omits some clones. Under half of the omission traces to an unresolved V gene where checked; the cause of the rest is unknown. V, J and clone size reflect that table, while D and trimming were determined from the DNA. In all, the sample holds 90,000 to 120,000 clones, and around 92% of those were seen once. The ten largest make up about 7% of the sample.

With respect to this clone: It lacks a known antigen. Base qualities are not at hand, and no much larger clone is one base apart. Other DNA sequences in the same sample also yield this CDR3.

The sequences come from peripheral blood, collected on day 0 of AZD1222 vaccination. The V and J genes are TRBV6-1 and TRBJ2-3, with no D gene named confidently. This TCR came from an adult in good health. Here is the DNA: TGTGCCAGCAGTGAACGCAGTAGCACAGATACGCAGTATTTT. Its protein product is CASSERSSTDTQYF.